This T cell receptor (beta chain) originates from a study of CD8 T cells in ankylosing spondylitis. General study results and limits: Reportedly, disease-linked clones are significantly enriched in ankylosing spondylitis patients' matched synovial fluid. A motif in TCR beta, a set of roughly 8 highly homologous variants, appeared characteristic of ankylosing spondylitis blood. Existing reports had already noted some motif variants in reactive arthritis synovial fluid and blood.

This clonotype was seen more than once but under ten times. Its antigen is unidentified. Molecular-barcoded quantitative 5'-RACE produced these TCR beta libraries. Using its own MiXCR run on the 5' RACE reads, TCRdb lists one record per CDR3 protein. The table includes about 140,000 distinct CDR3 sequences, 7.5% to 9.5% detected once. The CDR3 has 13 amino acids. CDR1 is DFQATT, CDR2 SNEGSKA, per germline (reference sequence). V is TRBV20-1 and J is TRBJ1-1, with TRBD1 as a possible D gene (6 bases). Sample: synovial fluid, either unsorted or a sorted T cell fraction (not recorded which). This TCR came from a male donor with ankylosing spondylitis. The CDR3 region is CSAPGDENTEAFF. Written as DNA, the CDR3 is TGCAGCGCCCCAGGGGACGAGAACACTGAAGCTTTCTTT.